This T cell receptor (beta chain) was observed in a study of cytomegalovirus exposure and HLA in healthy donors. TCRdb's copy holds only in-frame clones and misses some; the assay was immunoSEQ multiplex PCR. The profile shows 190,000 or so clones, around 80% of them singletons. While the first cohort had 600 to 850 subjects, the donors belonged to the separate validation cohort of 100 to 150 subjects. V shed 5 bases and J 6 bases; nucleotides not matched to a gene: 10. Germline CDR1 and CDR2: MGHDK and SYGVNS. The length of the CDR3 is 16 residues. Regarding the study as a whole: There were some public TCRs occurring in many donors, but most TCR sequences were rare. The study put 150 to 200 TCR beta chains on its list as cytomegalovirus-associated. The classifier was said to identify cytomegalovirus status with high specificity and sensitivity.

As for this clone: Its target is unknown.

The origin of this receptor is a woman aged 25 to 39 in good health and CMV-seropositive. Sequenced input: PBMCs. The chain carries TRBV25-1 and TRBJ2-1; 10 bases fit TRBD2. The CDR3 is CASSSSSGRAFNEQFF. As DNA, the CDR3 is TGTGCCAGCAGTTCGTCCAGCGGGAGGGCCTTCAATGAGCAGTTCTTC.